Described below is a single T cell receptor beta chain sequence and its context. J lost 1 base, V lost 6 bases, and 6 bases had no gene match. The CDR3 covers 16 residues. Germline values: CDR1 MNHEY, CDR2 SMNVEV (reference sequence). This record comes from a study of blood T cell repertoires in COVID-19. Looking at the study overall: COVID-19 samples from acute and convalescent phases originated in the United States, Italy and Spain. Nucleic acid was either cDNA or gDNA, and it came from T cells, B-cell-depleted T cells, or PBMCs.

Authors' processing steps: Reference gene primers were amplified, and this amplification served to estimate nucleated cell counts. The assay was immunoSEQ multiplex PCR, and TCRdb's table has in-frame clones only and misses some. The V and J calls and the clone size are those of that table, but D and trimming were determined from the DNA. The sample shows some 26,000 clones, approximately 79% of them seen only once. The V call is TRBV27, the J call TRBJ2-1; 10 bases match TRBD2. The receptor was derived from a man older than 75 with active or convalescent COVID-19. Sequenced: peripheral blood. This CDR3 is CASSLSGRKSYNEQFF. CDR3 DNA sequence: TGTGCCAGCAGCCTTAGCGGGAGGAAGTCCTACAATGAGCAGTTCTTC.